The clone carrying this T cell receptor (beta chain) was counted a single time. The source of the sample is a study of shared T cell receptors in the human thymus. Assay: immunoSEQ multiplex PCR; the TCRdb copy retains only in-frame clones and omits some. Among some 660,000 clones listed, about 90% were seen once. J gave up 3 bases and V 6 bases, and 1 base lay outside the gene matches. Germline V gives CDR1 MGHDK, CDR2 SYGVNS. This CDR3 is built from 12 residues. This same sample was also taken into another study, of human thymus T cells. This second study notes: Finnish infants who were healthy and having corrective surgery for congenital heart defects made up the donors. The source of the thymus tissue was resections taken during corrective heart surgery. Thymic and blood repertoires showed apparently biased V and J gene usage. Thymic repertoires overlap heavily among unrelated individuals, related research has reported.

The clonotype was recovered from a boy in the first two years of life with a congenital heart defect. The sequenced material came from thymocytes. The chain has TRBV25-1 and TRBJ2-7; 8 nucleotides align to TRBD1. CDR3 DNA: TGTGCCAGCAGGGACAGGGACTACGAGCAGTACTTC. This sequence encodes CASRDRDYEQYF.